This TCR beta chain was captured by sequencing in a study of blood T cells in healthy people across ages. A sample-barcoded 5' primer and a J-beta primer mix were used in a second PCR of roughly 6 to 12 cycles. TCRdb re-derived calls from the 5' RACE reads in MiXCR, one entry per CDR3 protein. The table includes about 800,000 distinct CDR3 sequences, 20% to 30% detected once. In its sample, this clonotype was seen a few times. V was pared by 4 bases and J by 5 bases, with 15 bases between. The CDR3 spans 15 residues. The V gene's germline CDR1 is SGHTA and CDR2 FQGTGA. The data were also submitted as part of a second study, on T cells of mothers and their children.

This TCR derives from a boy between 10 and 17 years old in good health. The chain links TRBV7-3 to TRBJ2-1, with D uncertain. What was sequenced was blood. CDR3 DNA: TGTGCCAGCAGCTCCGAACGAGACAACCACAATGAGCAGTTCTTC. Translated: CASSSERDNHNEQFF.